The subject of this entry is one T cell receptor beta chain. Antigen unknown. The CDR3 extends over 15 amino acids. The junction had 5 bases not matched to a gene; V was cut back by 4 bases and J by 5 bases. Germline lookup yields CDR1 MGHRA and CDR2 YSYEKL. This record comes from a study of T cell repertoires in cytomegalovirus infection. Whole-study context: Through public TCR beta signatures, both CMV infection and matching HLA type were indicated.

Study outcomes and limitations: Dominant in the ex vivo response were TCR beta clonotypes restricted by HLA-C and specific for CMV.

TCRdb passed the reads through MiXCR, listing each CDR3 protein once. This table holds approximately 910,000 distinct CDR3 sequences, approximately 31% found once. This chain uses TRBV4-1 with TRBJ2-3; 11 bases line up with TRBD1. The origin of this receptor is a human donor in good health (CMV status not recorded). Some clones in this sample may be carry-over from other donors' samples. The sample consisted of cultured CD8+ T cells from PBMCs, taken from culture after CMV antigen stimulation. The CDR3 DNA reads as TGCGCCAGCAGCCTTGGGACAGGGGGTCAAGATACGCAGTATTTT. This translates into CASSLGTGGQDTQYF.